This TCR beta chain was recorded in a study of Graves' ophthalmopathy and Graves' hyperthyroidism. Study context: Before any treatment, peripheral blood was taken at the initial diagnosis. Study-wide findings and caveats: Cross-validated, the 13-signature model showed 87.88%/81.08% sensitivity/specificity, and 80%/75% in the test set.

Germline trimming cut 3 bases from V and 0 bases from J; bases unmatched to any gene: 5. CDR3 length: 15 residues. CDR1 GTSNPN and CDR2 SVGIG come from the germline V gene (reference sequence). Symptoms, serum thyroxine and TRAb, thyroid ultrasound, and orbital computed tomography formed the diagnostic basis. Amplification from RNA transcripts yielded the TCR beta CDR3 regions. After a first-round RT-PCR with HTBI primers, a second-round multiplex PCR was run. TCRdb redid the calling of the multiplex PCR reads with MiXCR, one entry per CDR3 protein. The sample records fewer than 250,000 distinct CDR3 sequences, roughly 27% being singletons. Comments on this clonotype: Its antigen is currently unknown.

The rearrangement joins TRBV30 to TRBJ2-4; 7 bases map to TRBD2. This sequence originates from a man between 45 and 60 years old with Graves' ophthalmopathy. The sequencing input was peripheral blood. The CDR3 loop is CAWSGGSLAKNIQYF. The CDR3 DNA follows: TGTGCCTGGAGCGGGGGGAGCCTAGCCAAAAACATTCAGTACTTC.